The clone carrying this T cell receptor (beta chain) has a count of ten or more. As yet, its antigen is unknown. The V gene's germline CDR1 is SGHDT and CDR2 YYEEEE. Trimming took off 3 bases at V and 11 bases at J, with 15 bases between the two ends. The CDR3 consists of 13 residues. Axillary draining lymph nodes of breast cancer patients supplied the node samples. One entry per CDR3 protein, called by TCRdb with MiXCR from the multiplex PCR reads. The top ten clones hold roughly 1.3% of a sample with 80,000 to 130,000 distinct CDR3 sequences, 21% of them seen once. These data are taken from a study of breast tumors, draining lymph nodes, adjacent tissues. Overall study results and limits: Compared with lymph nodes, tumors were less diverse; compared with nontumor tissue, more. Luminal-like breast cancer showed significantly greater tumor-nontumor repertoire similarity than basal-like breast cancer did.

The V gene is TRBV5-6, the J gene TRBJ1-3, with D perhaps matching TRBD1 (6 bases). Sequencing input: axillary lymph node tissue. This clonotype was sampled from a female donor with breast cancer. Some clones in this sample may be carry-over from other donors' samples. The CDR3 DNA reads TGTGCCAGCAGCTCACAAACAGGGCGCGCCATATATTTT. It yields the protein CASSSQTGRAIYF.